These 16 T cell receptor beta chains originate from one sample sequenced in a study of shared clonotypes between healthy human individuals. Repertoires were generated with immunoSEQ multiplex PCR, while TCRdb's copy carries only in-frame clones and drops some. The data show 2.5 million or so clones, 90% to 95% seen once. The sequencing input was naive CD4+ T cells sorted from blood. The subset here: CD45RA+ positively selected. The receptors come from a man between 18 and 35 years old in good health.

The chain joins TRBV30 to TRBJ2-5; 7 nucleotides line up with TRBD2. Germline assignment: CDR1 GTSNPN and CDR2 SVGIG (reference sequence). CDR3 size: 14 residues. V trimming: 0 bases; J trimming: 11 bases; junction bases outside the gene matches: 12. The CDR3 is CAWSVREVGGEQYF. CDR3 sequence (DNA): TGTGCCTGGAGTGTAAGAGAGGTTGGGGGGGAGCAGTACTTC.

V and J are TRBV19 and TRBJ1-1; weak D call: TRBD1 (6 bases). V was pared by 8 bases and J by 0 bases, with 13 bases between. Germline values: CDR1 LNHDA, CDR2 SQIVND (reference sequence). This CDR3 region has 14 residues. The CDR3 spells CASSQGRVNTEAFF. The CDR3 DNA follows: TGTGCCAGTTCGCAGGGGAGGGTGAACACTGAAGCTTTCTTT.

The chain employs TRBV30 and TRBJ1-1, with TRBD1 identical over 7 bases. CDR1 is GTSNPN, CDR2 SVGIG, per germline (reference sequence). This CDR3 comprises 11 residues. In DNA, the CDR3 is TGTGTCGGACAGGCGAACACTGAAGCTTTCTTT. Translated: CVGQANTEAFF.

This chain links TRBV4-1 with TRBJ1-3, with a possible D match to TRBD1 (5 bases). The CDR3 is 16 residues long. Germline V CDR1 and CDR2: MGHRA, YSYEKL. V lost 0 bases and J 0 bases, leaving 9 bases between the germline ends. CDR3 in DNA: TGCGCCAGCAGCCAAGATGGGCAGGGCTCTGGAAACACCATATATTTT. Amino acid sequence: CASSQDGQGSGNTIYF.

J is TRBJ2-1 and V is TRBV2; 7 positions agree with TRBD2. CDR3 length: 14 residues. Germline V gene data show CDR1 as SNHLY and CDR2 as FYNNEI. Trimming removed 7 bases from V and 7 bases from J; junction bases left unmatched: 10. CDR3 coding DNA: TGTGCCAGCACGATTCGCGGGAGTTGGAATGAGCAGTTCTTC. Translated, it gives CASTIRGSWNEQFF. Based on the CDR3 plus reference TRBV2 and TRBJ2-1, the full variable domain is EPEVTQTPSHQVTQMGQEVILRCVPISNHLYFYWYRQILGQKVEFLVSFYNNEISEKSEIFDDQFSVERPDGSNFTLKIRSTKLEDSAMYFCASTIRGSWNEQFFGPGTRLTVL.

The CDR3 DNA reads as TGTGCCAGCTCACCAACAAAATTCTCCTACGAGCAGTACTTC. It encodes CASSPTKFSYEQYF. The rearrangement uses TRBV18 and TRBJ2-7; D is ambiguous. Trimming stripped 2 bases from V and 0 bases from J, with 8 bases between. The CDR3 is 14 amino acids. CDR1 KGHSH and CDR2 LQKENI come from the germline V gene.

The chain uses TRBV18 and TRBJ2-6, with 9 bases lining up with TRBD2. After removal of 0 bases from V and 3 bases from J, the junction contained 12 bases not matched to a gene. Germline CDR1 is KGHSH and CDR2 is LQKENI. This CDR3 comprises 20 residues. In DNA, the CDR3 is TGTGCCAGCTCACCACCACGAGGGGCGGGAGGGCCTTTTGGGGCCAACGTCCTGACTTTC. Residues: CASSPPRGAGGPFGANVLTF.

The genes are TRBV6-1 and TRBJ2-2; no definite D call. This CDR3 has 11 residues. The V and J ends lost 2 bases and 9 bases respectively, with 4 bases between them. Germline V gene data show CDR1 as MNHNS and CDR2 as SASEGT. The CDR3 region is CASSESRELFF. DNA for the CDR3: TGTGCCAGCAGTGAATCTAGGGAGCTGTTTTTT.

CDR3 amino acids: CASSEFTSTTQYF. CDR3 DNA sequence: TGTGCCAGCAGTGAATTTACCTCCACGACCCAGTACTTC. The gene calls are TRBV6-1 and TRBJ2-5; D is uncertain. The ends were cut back, 2 bases at V and 7 bases at J, with 11 bases in the middle. The germline CDR1 and CDR2 sequences are MNHNS and SASEGT. The CDR3 is 13 residues long.

For this clone: The same CDR3 is also encoded by other DNA sequences in this sample. The J gene is TRBJ1-4, the V gene TRBV5-1, with D unresolved. This CDR3 is 14 amino acids long. V lost 0 bases and J 5 bases, leaving 8 bases between the germline ends. Germline-derived CDR1 and CDR2 are SGHRS and YFSETQ. The chain's CDR3 is CASSLGQGNEKLFF. The CDR3 DNA sequence: TGCGCCAGCAGCTTGGGTCAAGGAAATGAAAAACTGTTTTTT.

Regarding this clone: The same CDR3 arises from other DNA sequences in this sample as well. The chain joins TRBV29-1 to TRBJ1-2; weak D call: TRBD1 (5 bases). CDR3 length: 12 amino acids. CDR1 and CDR2 (germline): SQVTM, ANQGSEA. V lost 2 bases and J 4 bases, leaving 8 bases between the germline ends. The CDR3 region is CSVERGGYGYTF. CDR3 in DNA: TGCAGCGTTGAAAGGGGCGGCTATGGCTACACCTTC.

This chain connects TRBV7-6 to TRBJ1-1; 9 bases map to TRBD1. V was clipped by 4 bases and J by 7 bases; unmatched bases: 10. Per the germline V gene, CDR1 is SGHVS and CDR2 is FNYEAQ. The length of the CDR3 is 15 residues. The CDR3 DNA is TGTGCCAGCAGCTACCTGGACAGGGGTGTGGGTGAAGCTTTCTTT. It encodes CASSYLDRGVGEAFF.

This chain connects TRBV27 to TRBJ1-6; TRBD1 matches 7 bases. The CDR3 extends over 19 amino acids. The V segment lost 1 base and the J segment 5 bases; nucleotides outside the gene matches: 14. Germline V lookup: CDR1 MNHEY, CDR2 SMNVEV (reference sequence). This chain's CDR3 is CASSLLGQLGVSNNSPLHF. The CDR3 nucleotides read TGTGCCAGCAGTTTATTGGGACAGTTGGGGGTGTCCAATAATTCACCCCTCCACTTT.

This sequence joins TRBV23-1 and TRBJ2-4; D is unresolved. TRBV23-1 falls under the ORF class, with uncertain function. This CDR3 comprises 17 residues. Trimming took off 3 bases at V and 0 bases at J, with 15 bases between the two ends. CDR3 nucleotide sequence: TGCGCCAGCAGTCACCCCGACCGAGGTCTAGCCAAAAACATTCAGTACTTC. Its protein product is CASSHPDRGLAKNIQYF.

V gene TRBV6-1 combines with J gene TRBJ2-1; 8 positions agree with TRBD1. Germline loops: CDR1 MNHNS, CDR2 SASEGT. The CDR3 length is 15 residues. CDR3 protein: CGIRGQDFSYNEQFF. The CDR3 nucleotides read TGTGGGATTAGGGGACAGGACTTTTCCTACAATGAGCAGTTCTTC.

A note on this clone: The junction and the germline gene differ at one end; a read error may be behind it. The V gene is TRBV29-1, the J gene TRBJ2-7, with D possibly being TRBD1 or TRBD2 (5 bases each). The CDR3 totals 13 residues. CDR1 is SQVTM, CDR2 ANQGSEA, per germline. CDR3 sequence (DNA): TGCAGCGTCGAAGGGGACGGGTCCTACGAGCAGTACTTC. Protein sequence: CSVEGDGSYEQYF.